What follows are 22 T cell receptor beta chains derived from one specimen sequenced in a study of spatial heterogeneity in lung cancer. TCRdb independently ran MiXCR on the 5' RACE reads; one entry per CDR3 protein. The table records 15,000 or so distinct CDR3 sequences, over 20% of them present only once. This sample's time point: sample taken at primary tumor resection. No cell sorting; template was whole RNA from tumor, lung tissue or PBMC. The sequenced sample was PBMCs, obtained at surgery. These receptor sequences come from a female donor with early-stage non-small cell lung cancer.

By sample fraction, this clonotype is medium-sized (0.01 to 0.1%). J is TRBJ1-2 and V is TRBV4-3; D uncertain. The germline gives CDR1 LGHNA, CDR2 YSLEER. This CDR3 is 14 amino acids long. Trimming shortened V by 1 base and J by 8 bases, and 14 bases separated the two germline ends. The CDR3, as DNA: TGCGCCAGCAGCCAAGGGGCCCGATCGGAGGGCTACACCTTC. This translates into CASSQGARSEGYTF.

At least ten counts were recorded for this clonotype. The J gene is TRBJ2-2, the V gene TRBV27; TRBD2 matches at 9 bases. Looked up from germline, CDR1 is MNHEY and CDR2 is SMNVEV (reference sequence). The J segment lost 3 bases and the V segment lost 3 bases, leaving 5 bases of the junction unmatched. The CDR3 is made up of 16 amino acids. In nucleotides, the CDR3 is TGTGCCAGCAGTTTTGCGACTAGCGGATACACCGGGGAGCTGTTTTTT. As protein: CASSFATSGYTGELFF.

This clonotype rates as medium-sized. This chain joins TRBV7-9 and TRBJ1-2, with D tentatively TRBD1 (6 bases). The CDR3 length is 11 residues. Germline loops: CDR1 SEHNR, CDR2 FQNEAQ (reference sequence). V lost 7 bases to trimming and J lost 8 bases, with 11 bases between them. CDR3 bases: TGTGCCAGCACCAACAGGGAGGGCTACACCTTC. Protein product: CASTNREGYTF.

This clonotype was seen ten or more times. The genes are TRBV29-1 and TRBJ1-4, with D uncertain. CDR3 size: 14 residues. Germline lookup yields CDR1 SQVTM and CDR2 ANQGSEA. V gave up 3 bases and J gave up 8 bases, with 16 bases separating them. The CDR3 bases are TGCAGCGTTGAGGTCGGCTACAAAGAAGAAAAACTGTTTTTT. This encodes CSVEVGYKEEKLFF.

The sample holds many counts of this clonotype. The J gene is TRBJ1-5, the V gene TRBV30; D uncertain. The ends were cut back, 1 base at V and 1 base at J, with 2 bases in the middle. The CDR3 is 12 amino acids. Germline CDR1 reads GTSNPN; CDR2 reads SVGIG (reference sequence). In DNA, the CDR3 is TGTGCCTGGAGTGCCAGCAATCAGCCCCAGCATTTT. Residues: CAWSASNQPQHF.

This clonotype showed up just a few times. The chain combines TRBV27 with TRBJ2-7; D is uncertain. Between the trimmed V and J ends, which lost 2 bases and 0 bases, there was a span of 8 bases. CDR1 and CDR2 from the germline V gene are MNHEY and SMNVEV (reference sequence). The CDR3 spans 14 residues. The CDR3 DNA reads TGTGCCAGCAGTTTAGCCGGAAGCTCCTACGAGCAGTACTTC. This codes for CASSLAGSSYEQYF.

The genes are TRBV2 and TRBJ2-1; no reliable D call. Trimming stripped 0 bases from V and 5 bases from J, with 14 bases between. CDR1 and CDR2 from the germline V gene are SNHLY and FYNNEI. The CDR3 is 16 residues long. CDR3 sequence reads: CASSEAQAQLDNEQFF. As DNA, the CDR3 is TGTGCCAGCAGTGAAGCGCAGGCACAGCTAGACAATGAGCAGTTCTTC. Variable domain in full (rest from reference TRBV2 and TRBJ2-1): EPEVTQTPSHQVTQMGQEVILRCVPISNHLYFYWYRQILGQKVEFLVSFYNNEISEKSEIFDDQFSVERPDGSNFTLKIRSTKLEDSAMYFCASSEAQAQLDNEQFFGPGTRLTVL.

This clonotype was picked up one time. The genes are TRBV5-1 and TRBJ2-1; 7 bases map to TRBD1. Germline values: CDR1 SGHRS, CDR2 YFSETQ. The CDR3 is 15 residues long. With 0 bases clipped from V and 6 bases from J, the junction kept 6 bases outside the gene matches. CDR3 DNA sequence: TGCGCCAGCAGCTTGGATCCGGGACAGACCAATGAGCAGTTCTTC. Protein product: CASSLDPGQTNEQFF.

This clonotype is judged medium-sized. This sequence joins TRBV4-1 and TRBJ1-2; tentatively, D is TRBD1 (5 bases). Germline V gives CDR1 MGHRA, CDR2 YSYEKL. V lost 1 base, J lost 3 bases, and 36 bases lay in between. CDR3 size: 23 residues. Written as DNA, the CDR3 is TGCGCCAGCAGCCAAGTTGGTTGGGCGCAAAGGGGAGGAATTGTTGGACTAGACTATGGCTACACCTTC. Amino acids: CASSQVGWAQRGGIVGLDYGYTF.

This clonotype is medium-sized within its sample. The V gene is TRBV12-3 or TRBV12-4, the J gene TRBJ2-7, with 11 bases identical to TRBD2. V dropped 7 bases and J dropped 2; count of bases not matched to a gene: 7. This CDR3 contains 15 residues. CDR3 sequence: CASTPSGRLTYEQYF. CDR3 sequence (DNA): TGTGCCAGCACCCCTAGCGGGAGGTTGACCTACGAGCAGTACTTC.

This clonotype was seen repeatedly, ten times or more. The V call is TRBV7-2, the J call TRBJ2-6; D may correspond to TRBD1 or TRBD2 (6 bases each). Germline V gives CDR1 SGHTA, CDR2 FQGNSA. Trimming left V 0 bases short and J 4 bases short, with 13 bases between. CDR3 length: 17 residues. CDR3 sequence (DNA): TGTGCCAGCAGCTTAGCGGGGGGCGGGACAGGGGCCAACGTCCTGACTTTC. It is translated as CASSLAGGGTGANVLTF. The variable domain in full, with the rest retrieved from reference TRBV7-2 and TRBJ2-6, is GAGVSQSPSNKVTEKGKDVELRCDPISGHTALYWYRQSLGQGLEFLIYFQGNSAPDKSGLPSDRFSAERTGGSVSTLTIQRTQQEDSAVYLCASSLAGGGTGANVLTFGAGSRLTVL.

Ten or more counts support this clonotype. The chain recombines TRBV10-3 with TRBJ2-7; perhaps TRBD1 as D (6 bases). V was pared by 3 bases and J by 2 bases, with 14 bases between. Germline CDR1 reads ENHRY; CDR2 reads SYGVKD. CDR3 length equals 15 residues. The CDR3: CAISDLGQQTYEQYF. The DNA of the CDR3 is TGTGCCATCAGTGACCTTGGACAGCAAACCTACGAGCAGTACTTC.

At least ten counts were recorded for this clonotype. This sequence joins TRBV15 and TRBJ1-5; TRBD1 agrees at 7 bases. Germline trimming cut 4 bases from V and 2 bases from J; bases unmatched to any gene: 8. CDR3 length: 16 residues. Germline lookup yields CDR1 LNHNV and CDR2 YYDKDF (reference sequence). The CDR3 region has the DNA TGTGCCACCAGCACTCGACAGGGAAGGGGCAATCAGCCCCAGCATTTT. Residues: CATSTRQGRGNQPQHF.

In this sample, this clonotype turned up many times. In nucleotides, the CDR3 is TGTGCCAGCAGCTTTAGCGGGGAGCTGTTTTTT. It translates to CASSFSGELFF. The rearrangement uses TRBV5-4 and TRBJ2-2; D is ambiguous. Germline V gene data show CDR1 as SGHNT and CDR2 as YYREEE (reference sequence). With 2 bases removed from V and 7 bases from J, the gap between germline ends came to 3 bases. The CDR3 is 11 residues long.

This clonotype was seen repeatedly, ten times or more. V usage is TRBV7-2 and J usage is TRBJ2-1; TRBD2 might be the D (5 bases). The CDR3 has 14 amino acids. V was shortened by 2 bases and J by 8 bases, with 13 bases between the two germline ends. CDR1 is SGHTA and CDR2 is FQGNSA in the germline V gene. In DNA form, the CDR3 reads TGTGCCAGCAGCTTAAGCCCCGGGGTGGATGAGCAGTTCTTC. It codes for CASSLSPGVDEQFF.

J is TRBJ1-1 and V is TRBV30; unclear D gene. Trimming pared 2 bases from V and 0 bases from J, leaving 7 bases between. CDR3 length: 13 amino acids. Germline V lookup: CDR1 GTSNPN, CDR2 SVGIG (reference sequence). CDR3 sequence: CAWSSSMNTEAFF. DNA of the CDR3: TGTGCCTGGAGTTCTAGTATGAACACTGAAGCTTTCTTT. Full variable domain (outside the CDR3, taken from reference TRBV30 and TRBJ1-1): SQTIHQWPATLVQPVGSPLSLECTVEGTSNPNLYWYRQAAGRGLQLLFYSVGIGQISSEVPQNLSASRPQDRQFILSSKKLLLSDSGFYLCAWSSSMNTEAFFGQGTRLTVV.

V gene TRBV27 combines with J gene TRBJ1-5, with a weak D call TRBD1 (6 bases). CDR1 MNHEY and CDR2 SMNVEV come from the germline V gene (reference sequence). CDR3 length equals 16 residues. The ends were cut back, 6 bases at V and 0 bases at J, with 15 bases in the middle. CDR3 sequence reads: CASREGDGYSNQPQHF. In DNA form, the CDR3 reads TGTGCCAGCAGAGAGGGGGACGGATATAGCAATCAGCCCCAGCATTTT.

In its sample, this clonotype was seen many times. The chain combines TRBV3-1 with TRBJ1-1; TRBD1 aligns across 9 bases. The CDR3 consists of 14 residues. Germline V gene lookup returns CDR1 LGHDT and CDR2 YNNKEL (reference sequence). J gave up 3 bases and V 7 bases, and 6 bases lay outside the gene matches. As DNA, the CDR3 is TGTGCCAGCACAATTCGGGACAGGGACACTGAAGCTTTCTTT. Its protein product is CASTIRDRDTEAFF.

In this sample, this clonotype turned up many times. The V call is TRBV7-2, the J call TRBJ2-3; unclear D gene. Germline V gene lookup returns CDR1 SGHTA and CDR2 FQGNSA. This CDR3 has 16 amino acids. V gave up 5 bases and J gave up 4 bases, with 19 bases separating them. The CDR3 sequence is CASSPRIAFPPDTQYF. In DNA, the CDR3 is TGTGCCAGCAGCCCACGGATTGCCTTCCCCCCAGATACGCAGTATTTT.

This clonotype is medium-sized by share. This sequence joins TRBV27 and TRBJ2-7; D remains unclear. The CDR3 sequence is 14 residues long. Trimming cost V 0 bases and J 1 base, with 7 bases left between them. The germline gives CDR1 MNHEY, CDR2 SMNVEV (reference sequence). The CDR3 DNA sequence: TGTGCCAGCAGTTTATCGGGCCCTTCCTACGAGCAGTACTTC. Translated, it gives CASSLSGPSYEQYF.

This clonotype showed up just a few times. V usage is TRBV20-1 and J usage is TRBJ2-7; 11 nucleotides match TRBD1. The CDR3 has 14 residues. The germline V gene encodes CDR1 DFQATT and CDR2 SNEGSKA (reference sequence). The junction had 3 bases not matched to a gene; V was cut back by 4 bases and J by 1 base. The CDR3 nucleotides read TGCAGTGCTACCGGGACAGGGGGGTCCTACGAGCAGTACGTC. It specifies CSATGTGGSYEQYV.

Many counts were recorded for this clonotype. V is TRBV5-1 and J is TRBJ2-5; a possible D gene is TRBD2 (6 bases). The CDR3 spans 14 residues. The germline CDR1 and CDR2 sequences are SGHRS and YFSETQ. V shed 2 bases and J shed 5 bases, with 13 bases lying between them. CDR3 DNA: TGCGCCAGCAGCTTTATGTCCGGAGGGGAGACCCAGTACTTC. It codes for CASSFMSGGETQYF.